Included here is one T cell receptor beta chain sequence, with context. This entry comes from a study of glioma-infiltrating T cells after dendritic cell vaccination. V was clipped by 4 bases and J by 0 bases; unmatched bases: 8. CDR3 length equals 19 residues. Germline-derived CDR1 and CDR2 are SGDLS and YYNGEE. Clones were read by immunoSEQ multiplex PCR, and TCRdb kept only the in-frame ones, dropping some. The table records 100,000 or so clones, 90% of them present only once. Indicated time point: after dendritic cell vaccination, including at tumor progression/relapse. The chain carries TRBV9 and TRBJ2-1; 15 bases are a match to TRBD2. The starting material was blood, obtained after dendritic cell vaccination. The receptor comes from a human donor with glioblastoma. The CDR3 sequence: CASSHEGLAGGRSYNEQFF. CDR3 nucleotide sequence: TGTGCCAGCAGCCATGAAGGACTAGCGGGAGGGCGCTCCTACAATGAGCAGTTCTTC.